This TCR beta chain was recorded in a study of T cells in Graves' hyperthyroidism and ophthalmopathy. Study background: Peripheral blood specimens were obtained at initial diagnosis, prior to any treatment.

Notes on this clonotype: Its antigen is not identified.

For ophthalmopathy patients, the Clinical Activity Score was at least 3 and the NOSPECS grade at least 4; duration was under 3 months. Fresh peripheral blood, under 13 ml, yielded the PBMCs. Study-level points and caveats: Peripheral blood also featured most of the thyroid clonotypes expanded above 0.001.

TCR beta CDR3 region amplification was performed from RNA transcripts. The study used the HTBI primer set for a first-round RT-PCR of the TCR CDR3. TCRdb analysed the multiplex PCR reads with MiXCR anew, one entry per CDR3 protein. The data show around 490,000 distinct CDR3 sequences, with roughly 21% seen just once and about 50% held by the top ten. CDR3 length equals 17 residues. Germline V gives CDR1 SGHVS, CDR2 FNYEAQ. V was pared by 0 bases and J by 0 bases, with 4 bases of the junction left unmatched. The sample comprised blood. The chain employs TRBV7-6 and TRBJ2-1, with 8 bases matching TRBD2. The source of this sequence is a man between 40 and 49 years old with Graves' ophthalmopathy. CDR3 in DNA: TGTGCCAGCAGCTTAGCGCCGGGGGGGAGCTCCTACAATGAGCAGTTCTTC. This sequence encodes CASSLAPGGSSYNEQFF.